This T cell receptor beta chain is drawn from a study of blood T cell repertoires in COVID-19. This clone was recorded only once. Per the germline V gene, CDR1 is MNHEY and CDR2 is SMNVEV (reference sequence). This CDR3 has 15 residues. The V gene end was trimmed by 5 bases and the J gene end by 0 bases; junction bases not matched to a gene: 4. The data were produced by immunoSEQ multiplex PCR, yet TCRdb's version contains in-frame clones alone and is incomplete. The sample lists tens of thousands of clones; under 90% were seen once. The receptor was isolated from a woman aged 55-70 years with acute or convalescent COVID-19. The J gene is TRBJ2-1, the V gene TRBV27; 7 nucleotides line up with TRBD1. The sequencing sample was made of peripheral blood. The CDR3 here is CASSTGTVSYNEQFF. CDR3 sequence (DNA): TGTGCCAGCAGTACTGGGACAGTCTCCTACAATGAGCAGTTCTTC.